Shown below are 31 T cell receptor beta chains from a single sample sequenced in a study of cytomegalovirus exposure and HLA in healthy donors. Use of 60 Vbeta and 13 Jbeta primers characterized the PCR. This table comes from immunoSEQ multiplex PCR, and its TCRdb copy is limited to in-frame clones, with some not included. The sample contains 150,000 to 180,000 clones, approximately 74% of which appear only once. Sequences were obtained from PBMCs. These receptors originate from a man between 18 and 29 years old in good health and CMV-seronegative.

The V and J genes are TRBV5-4 and TRBJ1-3; tentatively, D is TRBD1 (5 bases). V was cut by 4 bases and J by 0 bases, with 11 bases left in between. CDR3 length: 15 residues. Germline V gene sequence: CDR1 SGHNT, CDR2 YYREEE (reference sequence). CDR3 DNA sequence: TGTGCCAGCAGCAAGGACGGGGGCTCTGGAAACACCATATATTTT. It specifies CASSKDGGSGNTIYF.

This chain connects TRBV4-1 to TRBJ1-2; D not resolved. Germline CDR1 is MGHRA and CDR2 is YSYEKL. The CDR3 totals 14 residues. The V end was cut by 1 base, the J end by 2 bases, with 8 bases between. CDR3 in DNA: TGCGCCAGCAGCCAAGTTGTCTCGAACTATGGCTACACCTTC. This encodes CASSQVVSNYGYTF.

In regard to this clone: Other nucleotide sequences from this sample produce the same CDR3. J is TRBJ2-7 and V is TRBV30; D call uncertain. V lost 7 bases, J lost 4 bases, and 20 bases lay in between. Germline-derived CDR1 and CDR2 are GTSNPN and SVGIG (reference sequence). The length of the CDR3 is 14 residues. CDR3 loop: CAFCKQKAAYEQYF. CDR3 DNA: TGTGCCTTTTGCAAGCAGAAGGCGGCATACGAGCAGTACTTC.

The chain combines TRBV14 with TRBJ1-1; no firm D call. This CDR3 comprises 11 residues. Germline V gene data show CDR1 as SGHDN and CDR2 as FVKESK. The germline V and J ends were trimmed by 3 bases and 7 bases, with 6 bases remaining between them. CDR3 in amino acids: CASSQIGEAFF. Here the CDR3 DNA reads TGTGCCAGCAGCCAGATCGGTGAAGCTTTCTTT.

The chain has TRBV29-1 and TRBJ1-2; D is ambiguous. V was clipped by 6 bases and J by 3 bases, with 11 bases between them. Germline V gene sequence: CDR1 SQVTM, CDR2 ANQGSEA. CDR3 length: 12 amino acids. The CDR3, as DNA: TGCAGCGTGCGGCGTCCGGACTATGGCTACACCTTC. This encodes CSVRRPDYGYTF.

The rearrangement uses TRBV2 and TRBJ1-2; no firm D call. This CDR3 has 11 amino acids. V was cut by 10 bases and J by 6 bases, with 12 bases left in between. CDR1 and CDR2 (germline): SNHLY, FYNNEI. The CDR3 reads CATSEGHGYTF. As DNA, the CDR3 is TGTGCCACCTCCGAGGGCCATGGCTACACCTTC.

The J gene is TRBJ1-4, the V gene TRBV7-9; 9 bases map to TRBD1. The germline gives CDR1 SEHNR, CDR2 FQNEAQ (reference sequence). The V and J ends lost 5 bases and 8 bases, in that order; junction bases with no gene match: 12. The CDR3 totals 16 residues. The CDR3 spells CASSPAGQGSGEKLFF. Written as DNA, the CDR3 is TGTGCCAGCAGCCCAGCGGGACAGGGTTCGGGCGAAAAACTGTTTTTT.

In regard to this clone: A read error may account for a junction end that differs from germline. The chain links TRBV2 to TRBJ1-5; 10 nucleotides align to TRBD1. CDR3 size: 14 residues. Germline-derived CDR1 and CDR2 are SNHLY and FYNNEI. The CDR3, as DNA: TGTGCCAGTAGTGCCGGGACAGGGGTCCAGCCCCAGCATTTT. Amino acid sequence: CASSAGTGVQPQHF.

As to this clone: Germline is not matched at one junction end, which may reflect a read error. The chain has TRBV4-1 and TRBJ2-1, with a tentative D call TRBD2 (5 bases). CDR1 MGHRA and CDR2 YSYEKL come from the germline V gene. The CDR3 runs 14 residues. The CDR3, as DNA: TGCGCCGGCAGCCCTCTCAGGACTGTCAATGAGCAGTTCTTC. Residues: CAGSPLRTVNEQFF.

A single count supports this clone. The chain employs TRBV18 and TRBJ2-2; 9 nucleotides line up with TRBD1. Germline CDR1 is KGHSH and CDR2 is LQKENI. The CDR3 has 21 amino acids. After removal of 0 bases from V and 3 bases from J, the junction contained 17 bases not matched to a gene. This chain's CDR3 is CASSPPISIARDRAYTGELFF. CDR3 coding DNA: TGTGCCAGCTCACCACCGATTTCCATCGCTCGGGACAGGGCTTACACCGGGGAGCTGTTTTTT.

This clone was seen only a few times. The chain employs TRBV6-4 and TRBJ2-3, with 9 bases fitting TRBD2. Germline assignment: CDR1 MRHNA and CDR2 SNTAGT. Unmatched junction bases numbered 3, after V lost 0 bases and J lost 2 bases. This CDR3 comprises 16 residues. The CDR3 DNA sequence: TGTGCCAGCAGTGACTCGCCTAGCGGGGCCACAGATACGCAGTATTTT. Translation: CASSDSPSGATDTQYF.

The V gene is TRBV30, the J gene TRBJ1-1; 7 bases map to TRBD1. The CDR3 is 13 residues long. The germline gives CDR1 GTSNPN, CDR2 SVGIG (reference sequence). Unmatched junction bases numbered 5, after V lost 7 bases and J lost 0 bases. The CDR3 sequence is CAFNRGLNTEAFF. CDR3 in DNA: TGTGCCTTTAACAGGGGACTGAACACTGAAGCTTTCTTT.

The genes are TRBV11-2 and TRBJ2-1, with a tentative D call TRBD1 (6 bases). This CDR3 is 15 amino acids long. Trimming stripped 2 bases from V and 6 bases from J, with 14 bases between. Germline V gene sequence: CDR1 SGHAT, CDR2 FQNNGV. CDR3 region: CASSLNRVTSNEQFF. CDR3 nucleotides: TGTGCCAGCAGCTTAAACAGGGTTACTAGCAATGAGCAGTTCTTC.

This chain links TRBV2 with TRBJ1-4; D uncertain. CDR3 length: 14 residues. V lost 8 bases, J lost 0 bases, and 10 bases lay in between. From germline, CDR1 is SNHLY and CDR2 FYNNEI. Here the CDR3 reads CASGDTATNEKLFF. CDR3 nucleotide sequence: TGTGCCAGCGGCGACACAGCAACTAATGAAAAACTGTTTTTT.

This clone was recorded a few times. The chain joins TRBV5-4 to TRBJ1-6; possibly TRBD1 for D (6 bases). The CDR3 extends over 14 amino acids. From germline, CDR1 is SGHNT and CDR2 YYREEE (reference sequence). The V and J ends lost 4 bases and 9 bases respectively, with 14 bases between them. CDR3: CASSTGQQSSPLHF. In DNA form, the CDR3 reads TGTGCCAGCAGCACCGGACAGCAAAGTTCACCCCTCCACTTT. Together with reference TRBV5-4 and TRBJ1-6, the CDR3 gives the full variable domain: ETGVTQSPTHLIKTRGQQVTLRCSSQSGHNTVSWYQQALGQGPQFIFQYYREEENGRGNFPPRFSGLQFPNYSSELNVNALELDDSALYLCASSTGQQSSPLHFGNGTRLTVT.

The chain employs TRBV4-3 and TRBJ2-4, with D hard to call. Trimming cost V 1 base and J 0 bases, with 16 bases left between them. The CDR3 spans 18 residues. Germline V gene sequence: CDR1 LGHNA, CDR2 YSLEER. In nucleotides, the CDR3 is TGCGCCAGCAGCCAAGTTTACGAAATAGAGATAGCCAAAAACATTCAGTACTTC. As protein: CASSQVYEIEIAKNIQYF.

The gene calls are TRBV5-1 and TRBJ2-1, with D maybe TRBD2 (5 bases). With 0 bases removed from V and 8 bases from J, the gap between germline ends came to 12 bases. The CDR3 has 14 amino acids. CDR1 is SGHRS and CDR2 is YFSETQ in the germline V gene. The CDR3 nucleotides read TGCGCCAGCAGCTTGGGACGGCGGGCGGATGAGCAGTTCTTC. Protein sequence: CASSLGRRADEQFF.

The chain has TRBV9 and TRBJ1-2, with 8 bases matching TRBD1. Germline V gives CDR1 SGDLS, CDR2 YYNGEE. J lost 8 bases, V lost 0 bases, and 12 bases had no gene match. CDR3 length: 16 amino acids. The CDR3 region has the DNA TGTGCCAGCAGCGTAGGGGACAGGCGGTACCTTAGAGGCTACACCTTC. As protein: CASSVGDRRYLRGYTF.

The V call is TRBV5-5, the J call TRBJ2-3; D is perhaps TRBD1 (5 bases). Germline CDR1 reads SGHKS; CDR2 reads YYEKEE (reference sequence). Trimming pared 4 bases from V and 5 bases from J, leaving 17 bases between. The CDR3 is made up of 15 amino acids. The DNA for the CDR3 is TGTGCCAGCAGCCCCATGGGGCGGCGCTTAGATACGCAGTATTTT. This codes for CASSPMGRRLDTQYF.

The J gene is TRBJ2-7, the V gene TRBV7-9, with D possibly matching TRBD1 (5 bases). The CDR3 loop spans 17 amino acids. V was shortened by 1 base and J by 3 bases, with 19 bases between the two germline ends. Germline loops: CDR1 SEHNR, CDR2 FQNEAQ (reference sequence). CDR3 in amino acids: CASSLVNGAAGNYEQYF. Written as DNA, the CDR3 is TGTGCCAGCAGCTTAGTTAATGGGGCAGCCGGAAACTACGAGCAGTACTTC.

The chain joins TRBV6-1 to TRBJ2-5, with TRBD2 matching 11 bases. Per the germline V gene, CDR1 is MNHNS and CDR2 is SASEGT. The CDR3 spans 14 residues. Losses at the gene ends were 5 bases for V and 4 bases for J; bases not matched to a gene: 3. The CDR3 sequence: CASSFTSGGETQYF. CDR3 nucleotide sequence: TGTGCCAGCAGTTTTACTAGCGGGGGAGAGACCCAGTACTTC.

The CDR3, as DNA: TGTGCCAGCAGTGATGGCCCTTCGGGGACCCAGTACTTC. It translates to CASSDGPSGTQYF. This chain links TRBV6-4 with TRBJ2-5; unclear D gene. Trimming left V 3 bases short and J 7 bases short, with 12 bases between. CDR1 and CDR2 from the germline V gene are MRHNA and SNTAGT. The CDR3 is 13 residues long.

The chain employs TRBV29-1 and TRBJ2-5, with D possibly TRBD2 on 7 matching bases. The germline V gene encodes CDR1 SQVTM and CDR2 ANQGSEA. The CDR3 contains 14 residues. Trimming stripped 4 bases from V and 5 bases from J, with 17 bases between. In DNA, the CDR3 is TGCAGCGTTGTTCCCGGGGGGCAATGGGAGACCCAGTACTTC. This translates into CSVVPGGQWETQYF.

The rearrangement joins TRBV6-5 to TRBJ1-2, with 9 bases that match TRBD1. V lost 5 bases, J lost 7 bases, and 5 bases stayed unmatched. CDR3 length: 13 amino acids. The germline gives CDR1 MNHEY, CDR2 SVGAGI. CDR3 in DNA: TGTGCCAGCAGTGGTTGGACAGGGGCTGGCTACACCTTC. It yields the protein CASSGWTGAGYTF.

The genes are TRBV7-2 and TRBJ2-3; TRBD1 agrees at 8 bases. The germline CDR1 and CDR2 sequences are SGHTA and FQGNSA. The V and J ends lost 5 bases and 3 bases, in that order; junction bases with no gene match: 13. CDR3 length equals 17 residues. The CDR3 DNA follows: TGTGCCAGCAGCCGAGCTCACAGGGGGTGGATGACAGATACGCAGTATTTT. Translating it yields CASSRAHRGWMTDTQYF.

The V call is TRBV4-1, the J call TRBJ1-6; D might be TRBD1 (5 bases). Per the germline V gene, CDR1 is MGHRA and CDR2 is YSYEKL. The length of the CDR3 is 15 residues. The V end was cut by 2 bases, the J end by 7 bases, with 12 bases between. The CDR3 nucleotides are TGCGCCAGCAGCCAACCAGGGAAGGGCAATTCACCCCTCCACTTT. This sequence encodes CASSQPGKGNSPLHF.

The chain joins TRBV2 to TRBJ2-3; maybe TRBD1 (5 bases). Between the trimmed V and J ends, which lost 5 bases and 2 bases, there was a span of 14 bases. The CDR3 totals 15 residues. CDR1 and CDR2 (germline): SNHLY, FYNNEI. The CDR3: CASSLSGATTDTQYF. CDR3 DNA: TGTGCCAGCAGTTTATCTGGGGCCACCACAGATACGCAGTATTTT.

This clone came up a few times. This chain uses TRBV10-3 with TRBJ1-6; D is uncertain. The V end lost 6 bases, the J end lost 8 bases, and 14 bases lay between the germline ends. Germline V gene data show CDR1 as ENHRY and CDR2 as SYGVKD. The CDR3 runs 14 residues. CDR3 sequence (DNA): TGTGCCATCAGGACTGAGACCGCTCATTCACCCCTCCACTTT. Its protein product is CAIRTETAHSPLHF.

The chain links TRBV9 to TRBJ2-5; 12 positions match TRBD2. V dropped 0 bases and J dropped 2; count of bases not matched to a gene: 14. There are 20 residues in the CDR3. Germline assignment: CDR1 SGDLS and CDR2 YYNGEE. DNA for the CDR3: TGTGCCAGCAGCGTAGCTGCCACTAGCGGGGGGTACACGTTACAAGAGACCCAGTACTTC. Translation: CASSVAATSGGYTLQETQYF.

V usage is TRBV7-2 and J usage is TRBJ1-3; 7 bases line up with TRBD1. From germline, CDR1 is SGHTA and CDR2 FQGNSA. This CDR3 region has 15 residues. With 3 bases clipped from V and 2 bases from J, the junction kept 4 bases outside the gene matches. For the CDR3, the DNA is TGTGCCAGCAGCTTTTTAGGGGGCGCTGGAAACACCATATATTTT. Translating gives CASSFLGGAGNTIYF.

This chain uses TRBV4-1 with TRBJ1-1; D uncertain. Deletions cut 2 bases from V and 1 base from J, with 14 bases between. CDR1 and CDR2 (germline): MGHRA, YSYEKL. This CDR3 spans 16 amino acids. The CDR3 nucleotides are TGCGCCAGCAGCCAATTAGTGGTACAGAGGAACACTGAAGCTTTCTTT. Translation gives CASSQLVVQRNTEAFF.